A selection of T cell receptor beta chains follows, all from one sample in a study of PD-L1 blockade in urothelial cancer. Generated by immunoSEQ multiplex PCR, the TCRdb table keeps only in-frame clones and is missing some. The data hold roughly 38,000 clones, with roughly 82% observed a single time. The sequenced sample was PBMCs, obtained around atezolizumab (anti-PD-L1) treatment. These receptors originate from a man aged 55 to 70 with urothelial cancer. The CDR3 runs from the conserved cysteine through the conserved F or W. D genes are given only for firm matches. Only part of the rows carry a size: once, few, many, or a class if the clone is expanded.

D: TRBD1; J: TRBJ1-6; size: NA; V: TRBV7-7; DNA: TGTGCTAGCAGCTTAGTGGAGGGGGCGAGGCATTCACCCCTCCACTTT; CDR3: CASSLVEGARHSPLHF
D: TRBD1; J: TRBJ1-6; size: NA; V: TRBV19; DNA: TGTGCCAGTAGTAACCGGGACAGGGTTTCACCCCTCCACTTT; CDR3: CASSNRDRVSPLHF
D: NA; J: TRBJ2-3; size: NA; V: TRBV29-1; DNA: TGCAGCGCCCAAACGCAGGGAAGAGATACGCAGTATTTT; CDR3: CSAQTQGRDTQYF
D: NA; J: TRBJ2-1; size: NA; V: TRBV5-1; DNA: TGCGCCAGCAGCTTGGATGCAGGGGATTTCTACAATGAGCAGTTCTTC; CDR3: CASSLDAGDFYNEQFF
D: NA; J: TRBJ2-7; size: NA; V: TRBV6-5; DNA: TGTGCCAGCAGTGCCCCACAGGGGGGGTGGTACGAGCAGTACTTC; CDR3: CASSAPQGGWYEQYF
D: NA; J: TRBJ2-5; size: once; V: TRBV21-1; DNA: TGTGCCAGCAGCAAAGTTCGGCAGGGGGAGGCAGAGACCCAGTACTTC; CDR3: CASSKVRQGEAETQYF
D: TRBD1; J: TRBJ1-5; size: NA; V: TRBV6-1; DNA: TGTGCCGGAAACAGGGGGGACAATCAGCCCCAGCATTTT; CDR3: CAGNRGDNQPQHF
D: TRBD2; J: TRBJ2-5; size: NA; V: TRBV7-2; DNA: TGTGCCAGCAGCTTAGAAGGCGGGAGAAGAGAGACCCAGTACTTC; CDR3: CASSLEGGRRETQYF
D: NA; J: TRBJ2-7; size: few; V: TRBV5-4; DNA: TGTGCCAGCAGCGGGCGGGATTCCTACGAGCAGTACTTC; CDR3: CASSGRDSYEQYF
D: TRBD1; J: TRBJ2-6; size: NA; V: TRBV28; DNA: TGTGCCAGCGGACAGGGTGGATCTGGGGCCAACGTCCTGACTTTC; CDR3: CASGQGGSGANVLTF
D: TRBD2; J: TRBJ2-1; size: few; V: TRBV4-1; DNA: TGCGCCAGCAGCCAAGGGCGGGGGAGCTCCTACAATGAGCAGTTCTTC; CDR3: CASSQGRGSSYNEQFF
D: TRBD2; J: TRBJ2-5; size: NA; V: TRBV4-1; DNA: TGCGCCAGCAGCCAAACTAGCGGGGGTCAAGAGACCCAGTACTTC; CDR3: CASSQTSGGQETQYF
D: TRBD1; J: TRBJ2-5; size: NA; V: TRBV7-7; DNA: TGTGCTAGCAGCTTAGAGGGACAGGGAGGAGAGACCCAGTACTTC; CDR3: CASSLEGQGGETQYF
D: TRBD1; J: TRBJ2-7; size: NA; V: TRBV28; DNA: TGTGCCATGGCCGGGACAGGGGGCTCCTACGAGCAGTACTTC; CDR3: CAMAGTGGSYEQYF
D: NA; J: TRBJ1-2; size: NA; V: TRBV7-9; DNA: TGTGCCAGCAGCTCGGGACTTTCCGGCCCTAACTATGGCTACACCTTC; CDR3: CASSSGLSGPNYGYTF
D: NA; J: TRBJ2-3; size: NA; V: TRBV5-1; DNA: TGCGCCAGCAGCTTGGTTCAGGGGAGCACAGATACGCAGTATTTT; CDR3: CASSLVQGSTDTQYF
D: TRBD1; J: TRBJ1-5; size: NA; V: TRBV4-1; DNA: TGCGCCAGCAGCCGGACAGGGATGAATCAGCCCCAGCATTTT; CDR3: CASSRTGMNQPQHF
D: NA; J: TRBJ2-4; size: NA; V: TRBV7-9; DNA: TGTGCCAGCAGCTTAGGGGGGAACAGGGTGAACTTC; CDR3: CASSLGGNRVNF
D: NA; J: TRBJ1-1; size: NA; V: TRBV7-2; DNA: TGTGCCAGCAGCCTAGTGGGCAGGGGCGGCACTGAAGCTTTCTTT; CDR3: CASSLVGRGGTEAFF
D: NA; J: TRBJ2-3; size: NA; V: TRBV29-1; DNA: TGCAGCGTTGAAGGGGGCGGTTGGTACACAGATACGCAGTATTTT; CDR3: CSVEGGGWYTDTQYF
D: NA; J: TRBJ1-4; size: NA; V: TRBV5-1; DNA: TGCGCCAGCAAAACCGGGGGAGCCGGAGCTAATGAAAAACTGTTTTTT; CDR3: CASKTGGAGANEKLFF
D: NA; J: TRBJ1-5; size: NA; V: TRBV19; DNA: TGTGCCAGTAGGCTGGCCGCTAATCAGCCCCAGCATTTT; CDR3: CASRLAANQPQHF
D: NA; J: TRBJ1-6; size: NA; V: TRBV6-1; DNA: TGTGCCAGCAGGGGGGGCTCCTATAATTCACCCCTCCACTTT; CDR3: CASRGGSYNSPLHF
D: TRBD1; J: TRBJ2-1; size: NA; V: TRBV11-2; DNA: TGTGCCAGCAGTCGACAGGGGGCCTACAATGAGCAGTTCTTC; CDR3: CASSRQGAYNEQFF
D: TRBD1; J: TRBJ2-3; size: NA; V: TRBV27; DNA: TGTGCCAGCGGCTGGGACAGAAGCACAGATACGCAGTATTTT; CDR3: CASGWDRSTDTQYF
D: TRBD1; J: TRBJ2-7; size: few; V: TRBV5-1; DNA: TGCGCCAGCAGCCGACAGGGGGGCGAGCAGTACTTC; CDR3: CASSRQGGEQYF
D: TRBD1; J: TRBJ2-2; size: NA; V: TRBV6-6; DNA: TGTGCCAGCAGTTATACGGCAGGGGGAACCGGGGAGCTGTTTTTT; CDR3: CASSYTAGGTGELFF
D: TRBD2; J: TRBJ2-3; size: NA; V: TRBV10-3; DNA: TGTGCCACCAAGGGCCAGCGGGGGGACCTTAGCACAGATACGCAGTATTTT; CDR3: CATKGQRGDLSTDTQYF
D: NA; J: TRBJ2-2; size: NA; V: TRBV5-1; DNA: TGCGCCAGCAGCTTGGCGAGTATCACCGGGGAGCTGTTTTTT; CDR3: CASSLASITGELFF
D: NA; J: TRBJ2-2; size: NA; V: TRBV7-3; DNA: TGTGCCAGCAGCTTAGCGACAGCCAACACCGGGGAGCTGTTTTTT; CDR3: CASSLATANTGELFF
D: TRBD1; J: TRBJ2-7; size: NA; V: TRBV2; DNA: TGTGCCAGCAGGCTGGACAGGGGCAAAGGGCAGTACTTC; CDR3: CASRLDRGKGQYF
D: NA; J: TRBJ2-1; size: NA; V: TRBV19; DNA: TGTGCCAGTAGTATTTCGGCGGCAGGGGATGAGCAGTTCTTC; CDR3: CASSISAAGDEQFF
D: TRBD1; J: TRBJ2-4; size: once; V: TRBV5-6; DNA: TGTGCCAGCAACGGACAGGGTAGGGCAAGGGCCAAAAACATTCAGTACTTC; CDR3: CASNGQGRARAKNIQYF
D: TRBD1; J: TRBJ2-7; size: NA; V: TRBV2; DNA: TGTGCCAGCAGTGAGGGGACAGGGGACCTTTACGAGCAGTACTTC; CDR3: CASSEGTGDLYEQYF
D: NA; J: TRBJ2-7; size: NA; V: TRBV20-1; DNA: TGCAGTGCCACCCGAGACGAGCAGTACTTC; CDR3: CSATRDEQYF
D: NA; J: TRBJ2-7; size: NA; V: TRBV28; DNA: TGTGCCAGCAGTTCTGGCTCTAGACCCTACGAGCAGTACTTC; CDR3: CASSSGSRPYEQYF
D: NA; J: TRBJ2-3; size: NA; V: TRBV11-2; DNA: TGTGCCAGCAGCTTAGGAGCGCCAGATACGCAGTATTTT; CDR3: CASSLGAPDTQYF
D: NA; J: TRBJ1-6; size: few; V: TRBV25-1; DNA: TGTGCCAGCAGGGCACCGGCCCAGGGTTCACCCCTCCACTTT; CDR3: CASRAPAQGSPLHF
D: NA; J: TRBJ2-7; size: NA; V: TRBV28; DNA: TGTGCCAGCAGTTCCCCGGGACAAGACTACGAGCAGTACTTC; CDR3: CASSSPGQDYEQYF
D: NA; J: TRBJ1-1; size: NA; V: TRBV27; DNA: TGTGCCAGCAGTTTATCCGGATTACGGGGCACTGAAGCTTTCTTT; CDR3: CASSLSGLRGTEAFF
D: NA; J: TRBJ1-3; size: NA; V: TRBV4-1; DNA: TGCGCCAGCAGCCATCTACGGACAGCGAGAAACACCATATATTTT; CDR3: CASSHLRTARNTIYF
D: TRBD2; J: TRBJ2-7; size: NA; V: TRBV5-4; DNA: TGTGCCAGCAGCTTGGGCGGGGGGCTCTCCTACGAGCAGTACTTC; CDR3: CASSLGGGLSYEQYF
D: TRBD1; J: TRBJ1-6; size: NA; V: TRBV6-5; DNA: TGTGCCAGCAGAACGGACGCAGGGGGTAATTCACCCCTCCACTTT; CDR3: CASRTDAGGNSPLHF
D: NA; J: TRBJ2-3; size: once; V: TRBV28; DNA: TGTGCCAGCAGTTTTATCGGCACAGATACGCAGTATTTT; CDR3: CASSFIGTDTQYF
D: NA; J: TRBJ2-1; size: NA; V: TRBV18; DNA: TGTGCCAGCTCACCAATGATGCAGGTGGGCAATGAGCAGTTCTTC; CDR3: CASSPMMQVGNEQFF
D: TRBD1; J: TRBJ2-7; size: once; V: TRBV27; DNA: TGTGCCAGCAGTTGGACAGGGGCAAGTGAGCAGTACTTC; CDR3: CASSWTGASEQYF
D: NA; J: TRBJ2-5; size: NA; V: TRBV28; DNA: TGTGCCAGCAGTCCTCGAGAGACCCAGTACTTC; CDR3: CASSPRETQYF
D: NA; J: TRBJ1-5; size: NA; V: TRBV9; DNA: TGTGCCAGCAGCGTAGGGGCTAGCAATCAGCCCCAGCATTTT; CDR3: CASSVGASNQPQHF
D: TRBD1; J: TRBJ1-2; size: few; V: TRBV5-6; DNA: TGTGCCAGCAGCCCCCGGACAGGGAACTATGGCTACACCTTC; CDR3: CASSPRTGNYGYTF
D: NA; J: TRBJ2-7; size: NA; V: TRBV28; DNA: TGTGCCAGCAGGACCGGGACAAATTACCACGAGCAGTACTTC; CDR3: CASRTGTNYHEQYF
D: TRBD2; J: TRBJ2-7; size: NA; V: TRBV5-1; DNA: TGCGCCAGCAGCTTCGGGACTAGCGGCTACGAGCAGTACTTC; CDR3: CASSFGTSGYEQYF
D: TRBD1; J: TRBJ2-3; size: NA; V: TRBV2; DNA: TGTGCCAGCAGCCCCGGGACAGGGGGGACAGATACGCAGTATTTT; CDR3: CASSPGTGGTDTQYF
D: NA; J: TRBJ2-1; size: NA; V: TRBV15; DNA: TGTGCCACCAGCAGAGATCGGCGGGGCTACAATGAGCAGTTCTTC; CDR3: CATSRDRRGYNEQFF
D: NA; J: TRBJ2-5; size: once; V: TRBV5-6; DNA: TGTGCCAGCAGCCCCTCACCCCGGGGGGCGGAGACCCAGTACTTC; CDR3: CASSPSPRGAETQYF
D: NA; J: TRBJ2-1; size: NA; V: TRBV15; DNA: TGTGCCACCAGCAGGCGGGTCGATAATGAGCAGTTCTTC; CDR3: CATSRRVDNEQFF
D: NA; J: TRBJ2-7; size: NA; V: TRBV7-8; DNA: TGTGCCAGCAGCTTGGAACAGACAGCCTACGAGCAGTACTTC; CDR3: CASSLEQTAYEQYF